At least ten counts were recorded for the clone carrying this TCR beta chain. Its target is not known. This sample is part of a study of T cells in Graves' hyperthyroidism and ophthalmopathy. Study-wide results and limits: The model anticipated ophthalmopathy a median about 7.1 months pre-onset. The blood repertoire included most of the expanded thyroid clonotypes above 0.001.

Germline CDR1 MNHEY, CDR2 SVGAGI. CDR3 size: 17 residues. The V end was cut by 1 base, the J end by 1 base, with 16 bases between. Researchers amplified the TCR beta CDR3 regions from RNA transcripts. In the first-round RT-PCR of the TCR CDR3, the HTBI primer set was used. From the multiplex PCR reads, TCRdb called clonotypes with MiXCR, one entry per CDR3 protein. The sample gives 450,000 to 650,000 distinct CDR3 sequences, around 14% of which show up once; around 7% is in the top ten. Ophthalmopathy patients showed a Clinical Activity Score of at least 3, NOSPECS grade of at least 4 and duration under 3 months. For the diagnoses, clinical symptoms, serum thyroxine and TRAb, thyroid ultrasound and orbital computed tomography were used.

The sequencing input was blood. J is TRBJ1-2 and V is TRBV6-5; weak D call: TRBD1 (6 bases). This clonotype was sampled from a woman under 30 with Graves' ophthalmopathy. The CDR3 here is CASSYWAGEAFNYGYTF. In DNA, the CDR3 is TGTGCCAGCAGTTACTGGGCAGGGGAAGCCTTTAACTATGGCTACACCTTC.